Listed here are 15 T cell receptor beta chains from one sample, sequenced in a study of T cell repertoires in cytomegalovirus infection. TCRdb fed the reads into MiXCR, producing one record per CDR3 protein. The table includes 150,000 to 200,000 distinct CDR3 sequences, roughly a sixth detected once. Sequenced: CD8+ T cells from PBMCs. The receptors come from a human donor in good health (CMV status not recorded). Some clones in this sample may be carry-over from other donors' samples.

The rearrangement links TRBV4-3 to TRBJ2-1, with D perhaps given as TRBD1 or TRBD2 (5 bases each). Germline V gives CDR1 LGHNA, CDR2 YSLEER. Trimming took 2 bases from V and 0 from J, leaving 11 bases between them. CDR3 size: 16 residues. The DNA for the CDR3 is TGCGCCAGCAGCCAACCGAGTGGGGGCTCCTACAATGAGCAGTTCTTC. Amino acid sequence: CASSQPSGGSYNEQFF.

This clonotype has a count of ten or more. The chain uses TRBV7-9 and TRBJ2-1, with D unclear. Germline assignment: CDR1 SEHNR and CDR2 FQNEAQ (reference sequence). V was pared by 0 bases and J by 8 bases, with 5 bases between. The CDR3 is made up of 12 amino acids. CDR3 in DNA: TGTGCCAGCAGCTTAGCGTACGATGAGCAGTTCTTC. This translates into CASSLAYDEQFF.

This chain uses TRBV10-3 with TRBJ2-1; TRBD2 matches 7 bases. The V and J ends lost 3 bases and 6 bases, in that order; junction bases with no gene match: 8. Germline loops: CDR1 ENHRY, CDR2 SYGVKD. The CDR3 totals 15 residues. The CDR3 sequence is CAISDASGRFNEQFF. In DNA form, the CDR3 reads TGTGCCATCAGTGACGCTAGCGGACGCTTCAATGAGCAGTTCTTC.

Only a few counts were recorded for this clonotype. This chain links TRBV7-6 with TRBJ2-5, with TRBD1 identical over 8 bases. Trimming removed 1 base from V and 9 bases from J; junction bases left unmatched: 13. This CDR3 has 16 residues. Per the germline V gene, CDR1 is SGHVS and CDR2 is FNYEAQ. CDR3 in DNA: TGTGCCAGCAGCTTAGAGGGACAGGAGGCGACCCGTGCCCAGTACTTC. The encoded protein is CASSLEGQEATRAQYF.

This clonotype was recorded a few times. V usage is TRBV29-1 and J usage is TRBJ1-1, with TRBD1 as a possible D gene (5 bases). CDR3 size: 14 residues. In germline, CDR1 is SQVTM, CDR2 ANQGSEA. V was trimmed by 4 bases and J by 6 bases, leaving 18 bases between them. The CDR3 DNA sequence: TGCAGCGTTGCCGTCACCGGGGGGGACGCTGAAGCTTTCTTT. Its protein product is CSVAVTGGDAEAFF.

The chain couples TRBV7-8 to TRBJ1-1; D remains ambiguous. Per germline, CDR1 SGHVS and CDR2 FQNEAQ. The CDR3 contains 13 residues. V shed 7 bases and J shed 0 bases, with 9 bases lying between them. The CDR3 nucleotides are TGTGCCAGCACCGCTGACCTGAACACTGAAGCTTTCTTT. Translating it yields CASTADLNTEAFF.

There are many counts of this clonotype. V and J are TRBV7-9 and TRBJ1-4; 9 nucleotides align to TRBD1. The germline V gene has CDR1 SEHNR and CDR2 FQNEAQ (reference sequence). The CDR3 totals 15 residues. Trimming took 10 bases from V and 1 from J; bases not matched to a gene: 7. The CDR3 loop is CATLGQGRTNEKLFF. The CDR3 DNA is TGTGCCACCTTGGGACAGGGAAGAACTAATGAAAAACTGTTTTTT.

The rearrangement links TRBV27 to TRBJ2-1, with a possible D match to TRBD1 (5 bases). Per germline, CDR1 MNHEY and CDR2 SMNVEV (reference sequence). Trimming shortened V by 1 base and J by 4 bases, and 14 bases separated the two germline ends. The CDR3 spans 16 residues. The CDR3 region is CASSLFPSRQYNEQFF. Here the CDR3 DNA reads TGTGCCAGCAGTTTATTCCCCTCCAGACAGTACAATGAGCAGTTCTTC.

This clonotype showed up many times. The chain is built from TRBV14 and TRBJ2-1; TRBD2 aligns across 14 bases. V lost 3 bases, J lost 4 bases, and 8 bases stayed unmatched. The length of the CDR3 is 18 residues. Germline CDR1 is SGHDN and CDR2 is FVKESK. CDR3 loop: CASSQGRLAGGVYNEQFF. The CDR3 nucleotides read TGTGCCAGCAGCCAGGGTCGACTAGCGGGAGGGGTTTACAATGAGCAGTTCTTC.

The sample holds a few counts of this clonotype. The chain has TRBV7-9 and TRBJ2-7; D remains ambiguous. This CDR3 has 15 amino acids. Germline V gene sequence: CDR1 SEHNR, CDR2 FQNEAQ (reference sequence). V lost 5 bases and J 3 bases, leaving 17 bases between the germline ends. For the CDR3, the DNA is TGTGCCAGCAGCCACGAACAAGACATCCACTACGAGCAGTACTTC. It is translated as CASSHEQDIHYEQYF.

This clonotype was seen a few times. The J gene is TRBJ1-2, the V gene TRBV11-2; D remains ambiguous. From germline, CDR1 is SGHAT and CDR2 FQNNGV. The CDR3 runs to 11 residues. Trimming took 10 bases from V and 6 from J, leaving 12 bases between them. CDR3 region: CATLGRHGYTF. The DNA for the CDR3 is TGTGCCACCCTCGGACGCCATGGCTACACCTTC.

This chain uses TRBV28 with TRBJ2-1; 7 bases are shared with TRBD1. In germline, CDR1 is MDHEN, CDR2 SYDVKM. V was clipped by 6 bases and J by 8 bases; unmatched bases: 16. CDR3 length: 16 residues. CDR3: CASSDLPGQRSDEQFF. For the CDR3, the DNA is TGTGCCAGCAGCGATCTCCCGGGACAGCGCTCCGATGAGCAGTTCTTC.

Details on this clonotype: A single base separates this from a much larger clone, so it may be a read error. The chain has TRBV19 and TRBJ2-1; D is undetermined. Germline values: CDR1 LNHDA, CDR2 SQIVND (reference sequence). This CDR3 comprises 13 residues. Here the CDR3 reads CASSTYSDNEQSF. In nucleotides, the CDR3 is TGTGCCAGTAGTACCTACAGTGACAATGAGCAGTCCTTC.

The J gene is TRBJ2-7, the V gene TRBV27, with D unclear. Germline assignment: CDR1 MNHEY and CDR2 SMNVEV (reference sequence). The CDR3 is 15 residues long. The V end lost 2 bases, the J end lost 2 bases, and 13 bases lay between the germline ends. CDR3 residues: CASSLLGLAPYEQYF. The CDR3 nucleotides read TGTGCCAGCAGTTTACTGGGATTAGCACCCTACGAGCAGTACTTC.

This clonotype showed up just a few times. The chain combines TRBV5-6 with TRBJ1-3, with D possibly being TRBD1 (5 bases). CDR1 and CDR2 (germline): SGHDT, YYEEEE. The CDR3 spans 17 residues. Trimming pared 3 bases from V and 2 bases from J, leaving 18 bases between. The CDR3 sequence is CASSWGSTGSPGNTIYF. In DNA form, the CDR3 reads TGTGCCAGCAGCTGGGGGTCGACGGGTAGCCCTGGAAACACCATATATTTT.